These 21 T cell receptor beta chains share one sample of origin, sequenced in a study of T cells in tuberculosis. Sequenced by immunoSEQ multiplex PCR; TCRdb stores in-frame clones only, minus some. This table holds about 30,000 clones, around 89% found once. The source material was PBMCs. The source is a donor aged 10 to 29 with latent tuberculosis or without tuberculosis infection.

Note on this clone: The same CDR3 also results from other DNA sequences found in this sample. The chain carries TRBV19 and TRBJ1-6; D might be TRBD1 (5 bases). The CDR3 is 12 amino acids. The germline CDR1 and CDR2 sequences are LNHDA and SQIVND (reference sequence). V gave up 3 bases and J gave up 9 bases, with 6 bases separating them. CDR3 protein: CASSIGGSPLHF. CDR3 DNA: TGTGCCAGTAGTATCGGGGGTTCACCCCTCCACTTT.

Only a few counts were recorded for this clone. The V call is TRBV11-2, the J call TRBJ2-7; TRBD1 matches 11 bases. Germline CDR1 reads SGHAT; CDR2 reads FQNNGV. The V segment lost 4 bases and the J segment 4 bases; nucleotides outside the gene matches: 12. The CDR3 consists of 17 residues. The CDR3 DNA is TGTGCCAGCAGCTCCACGGGACAGGGGGGCCCAGAGTACGAGCAGTACTTC. Its translation: CASSSTGQGGPEYEQYF.

The chain links TRBV18 to TRBJ2-7, with 14 bases that match TRBD2. CDR1 and CDR2 from the germline V gene are KGHSH and LQKENI. Losses at the gene ends were 3 bases for V and 3 bases for J; bases not matched to a gene: 7. The CDR3 extends over 17 amino acids. CDR3 residues: CASSPPTGTSGGYEQYF. The CDR3 DNA reads as TGTGCCAGCTCACCCCCTACCGGGACTAGCGGGGGCTACGAGCAGTACTTC. Combining the CDR3 with reference TRBV18 and TRBJ2-7 gives the whole variable domain NAGVMQNPRHLVRRRGQEARLRCSPMKGHSHVYWYRQLPEEGLKFMVYLQKENIIDESGMPKERFSAEFPKEGPSILRIQQVVRGDSAAYFCASSPPTGTSGGYEQYFGPGTRLTVT.

V and J are TRBV2 and TRBJ1-4; TRBD1 agrees at 7 bases. Germline CDR1 is SNHLY and CDR2 is FYNNEI. This CDR3 spans 16 amino acids. Germline trimming cut 8 bases from V and 5 bases from J; bases unmatched to any gene: 14. DNA of the CDR3: TGTGCCAGCTCACAGGCTAGGACAGGCGTGAATGAAAAACTGTTTTTT. This translates into CASSQARTGVNEKLFF. Full variable domain (remainder filled in from reference TRBV2 and TRBJ1-4): EPEVTQTPSHQVTQMGQEVILRCVPISNHLYFYWYRQILGQKVEFLVSFYNNEISEKSEIFDDQFSVERPDGSNFTLKIRSTKLEDSAMYFCASSQARTGVNEKLFFGSGTQLSVL.

The chain carries TRBV27 and TRBJ2-7; tentative D call: TRBD1 (5 bases). Germline assignment: CDR1 MNHEY and CDR2 SMNVEV (reference sequence). V lost 3 bases and J lost 0, with 12 bases in between. The CDR3 consists of 15 residues. The CDR3 reads CASSFGHSSSYEQYF. CDR3 nucleotide sequence: TGTGCCAGCAGTTTCGGACATTCCAGCTCCTACGAGCAGTACTTC.

This chain links TRBV5-6 with TRBJ1-6; 7 positions match TRBD1. Looked up from germline, CDR1 is SGHDT and CDR2 is YYEEEE. The CDR3 runs to 14 residues. Trimming removed 4 bases from V and 10 bases from J; junction bases left unmatched: 8. The CDR3 nucleotides are TGTGCCAGCAGCGCGACAGGGTGGCAATCACCCCTCCACTTT. Translating it yields CASSATGWQSPLHF.

The chain combines TRBV7-8 with TRBJ2-7; 9 bases map to TRBD2. This CDR3 has 15 residues. Germline V gives CDR1 SGHVS, CDR2 FQNEAQ. The V and J ends lost 4 bases and 2 bases, in that order; junction bases with no gene match: 6. The CDR3 DNA follows: TGTGCCAGCAGCTCCCCTAGCGGGGTAACCTACGAGCAGTACTTC. Translated, it gives CASSSPSGVTYEQYF.

The genes are TRBV7-2 and TRBJ2-2, with TRBD1 matching 7 bases. V was clipped by 5 bases and J by 6 bases; unmatched bases: 6. CDR3 length: 14 residues. Germline assignment: CDR1 SGHTA and CDR2 FQGNSA. CDR3 sequence reads: CASSQTQGSGELFF. CDR3 DNA: TGTGCCAGCAGCCAAACACAGGGGTCCGGGGAGCTGTTTTTT.

J is TRBJ2-5 and V is TRBV11-2; TRBD1 is a possible D gene (5 bases). V was shortened by 1 base and J by 2 bases, with 11 bases between the two germline ends. Germline V gives CDR1 SGHAT, CDR2 FQNNGV. The CDR3 has 15 residues. The CDR3: CASSLVRVPQETQYF. As DNA, the CDR3 is TGTGCCAGCAGCTTAGTCAGGGTACCTCAAGAGACCCAGTACTTC.

The genes are TRBV4-1 and TRBJ1-2, with a tentative D call TRBD1 (5 bases). With 2 bases removed from V and 4 bases from J, the gap between germline ends came to 8 bases. Germline V gene sequence: CDR1 MGHRA, CDR2 YSYEKL. The CDR3 has 13 amino acids. CDR3 protein: CASSQLGLYGYTF. As DNA, the CDR3 is TGCGCCAGCAGCCAATTGGGACTCTATGGCTACACCTTC.

The chain recombines TRBV7-2 with TRBJ2-2; 11 bases are shared with TRBD1. Germline lookup yields CDR1 SGHTA and CDR2 FQGNSA. The CDR3 has 16 amino acids. The ends lost 4 bases at V and 7 bases at J; junction bases unmatched: 8. The CDR3: CASSSTGTGGLGELFF. The CDR3 DNA reads as TGTGCCAGCAGCTCGACTGGGACAGGGGGACTCGGGGAGCTGTTTTTT.

The chain is built from TRBV9 and TRBJ1-4; 9 nucleotides match TRBD1. The length of the CDR3 is 15 residues. Germline assignment: CDR1 SGDLS and CDR2 YYNGEE. J gave up 0 bases and V 4 bases, and 1 base lay outside the gene matches. This CDR3 reads CASSRQGATNEKLFF. The CDR3 coding sequence is TGTGCCAGCAGCAGACAGGGGGCAACTAATGAAAAACTGTTTTTT.

The V and J genes are TRBV9 and TRBJ2-2; 10 nucleotides agree with TRBD2. Trimming took 3 bases from V and 3 from J; bases not matched to a gene: 11. Germline CDR1 is SGDLS and CDR2 is YYNGEE. CDR3 length equals 18 residues. CDR3 residues: CASSAPTSGTSDTGELFF. The CDR3 region has the DNA TGTGCCAGCAGCGCTCCGACTTCCGGGACTAGCGACACCGGGGAGCTGTTTTTT.

The chain is built from TRBV5-6 and TRBJ2-4; unclear D gene. CDR1 is SGHDT and CDR2 is YYEEEE in the germline V gene. Trimming left V 0 bases short and J 2 bases short, with 12 bases between. This CDR3 region has 16 residues. DNA of the CDR3: TGTGCCAGCAGCTTGGCCGGCCGGCGGTCCAAAAACATTCAGTACTTC. Its translation: CASSLAGRRSKNIQYF.

There are a few counts of this clone. V and J are TRBV5-6 and TRBJ2-1, with TRBD2 matching over 7 bases. The CDR3 sequence is 13 residues long. Germline assignment: CDR1 SGHDT and CDR2 YYEEEE. The V and J ends lost 7 bases and 4 bases, in that order; junction bases with no gene match: 5. The CDR3 reads CASGRGRYNEQFF. CDR3 DNA sequence: TGTGCCAGCGGGCGGGGGAGATACAATGAGCAGTTCTTC.

The CDR3 protein is CASSLGVAGGQDTQYF. CDR3 bases: TGTGCCAGCAGCTTAGGGGTAGCGGGGGGGCAAGATACGCAGTATTTT. This chain links TRBV11-3 with TRBJ2-3, with TRBD2 identical over 11 bases. The J segment lost 5 bases and the V segment lost 1 base, leaving 5 bases of the junction unmatched. The germline V gene encodes CDR1 SGHNT and CDR2 YENEEA. This CDR3 comprises 16 residues.

V is TRBV15 and J is TRBJ2-7, with D tentatively TRBD1 (6 bases). Trimming removed 3 bases from V and 6 bases from J, with 15 bases in between. Germline loops: CDR1 LNHNV, CDR2 YYDKDF (reference sequence). CDR3 size: 14 residues. The chain's CDR3 is CATSSIRGVGEQYF. The CDR3 DNA is TGTGCCACCAGCAGCATCAGGGGAGTGGGCGAGCAGTACTTC.

The chain is built from TRBV28 and TRBJ1-2; TRBD1 agrees at 9 bases. The J segment lost 1 base and the V segment lost 6 bases, leaving 15 bases of the junction unmatched. The CDR3 covers 18 residues. Germline CDR1 reads MDHEN; CDR2 reads SYDVKM. The CDR3 reads CASSYASRQGEFNYGYTF. CDR3 coding DNA: TGTGCCAGCAGCTACGCCTCTAGACAGGGGGAGTTTAACTATGGCTACACCTTC.

The V gene is TRBV7-9, the J gene TRBJ1-6; D is undetermined. Trimming left V 2 bases short and J 11 bases short, with 13 bases between. CDR1 and CDR2 from the germline V gene are SEHNR and FQNEAQ (reference sequence). The CDR3 extends over 14 amino acids. The CDR3 loop reads CASSLMVEGTPLHF. The CDR3 bases are TGTGCCAGCAGCTTAATGGTCGAGGGAACACCCCTCCACTTT.

The chain has TRBV7-9 and TRBJ2-3; no clear D. The CDR3 runs to 13 residues. Germline CDR1 reads SEHNR; CDR2 reads FQNEAQ (reference sequence). V lost 2 bases and J 1 base, leaving 4 bases between the germline ends. CDR3 nucleotide sequence: TGTGCCAGCAGCTTAATCGGCACAGATACGCAGTATTTT. Protein product: CASSLIGTDTQYF.

J is TRBJ2-7 and V is TRBV9, with TRBD1 identical over 11 bases. The germline CDR1 and CDR2 sequences are SGDLS and YYNGEE. The CDR3 is 13 amino acids. V lost 5 bases to trimming and J lost 6 bases; unmatched junction nucleotides: 4. This CDR3 is CASSGQGAREQYF. CDR3 sequence (DNA): TGTGCCAGCAGTGGACAGGGGGCTCGCGAGCAGTACTTC. The whole variable domain, filled in from reference TRBV9 and TRBJ2-7, reads DSGVTQTPKHLITATGQRVTLRCSPRSGDLSVYWYQQSLDQGLQFLIQYYNGEERAKGNILERFSAQQFPDLHSELNLSSLELGDSALYFCASSGQGAREQYFGPGTRLTVT.